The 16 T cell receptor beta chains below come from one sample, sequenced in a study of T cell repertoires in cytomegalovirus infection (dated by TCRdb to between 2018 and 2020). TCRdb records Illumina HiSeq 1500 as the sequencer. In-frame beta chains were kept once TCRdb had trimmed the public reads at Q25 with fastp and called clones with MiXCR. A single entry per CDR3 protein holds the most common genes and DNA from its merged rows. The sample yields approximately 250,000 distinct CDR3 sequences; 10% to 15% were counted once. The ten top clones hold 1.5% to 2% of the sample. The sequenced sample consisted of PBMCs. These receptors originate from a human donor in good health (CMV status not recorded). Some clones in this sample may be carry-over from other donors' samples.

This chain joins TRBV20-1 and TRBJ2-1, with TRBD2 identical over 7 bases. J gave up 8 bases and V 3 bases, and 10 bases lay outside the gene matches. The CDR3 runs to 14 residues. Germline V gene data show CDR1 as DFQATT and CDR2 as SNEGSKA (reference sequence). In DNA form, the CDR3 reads TGCAGTGCTAGTAGCGGGTTTAATCCCCATGAGCAGTTCTTC. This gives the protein CSASSGFNPHEQFF.

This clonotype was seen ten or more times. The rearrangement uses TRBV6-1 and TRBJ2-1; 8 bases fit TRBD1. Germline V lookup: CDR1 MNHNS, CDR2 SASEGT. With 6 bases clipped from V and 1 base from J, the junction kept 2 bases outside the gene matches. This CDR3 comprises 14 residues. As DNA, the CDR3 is TGTGCCAGCAGGCGACAGGGGTCCTACAATGAGCAGTTCTTC. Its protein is CASRRQGSYNEQFF.

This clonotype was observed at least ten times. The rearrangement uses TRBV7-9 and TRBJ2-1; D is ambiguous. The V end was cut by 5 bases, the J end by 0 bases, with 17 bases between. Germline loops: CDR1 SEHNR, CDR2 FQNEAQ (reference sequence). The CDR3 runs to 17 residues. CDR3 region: CASSIKNPLGSYNEQFF. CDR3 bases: TGTGCCAGCAGCATAAAAAACCCCCTAGGCTCCTACAATGAGCAGTTCTTC.

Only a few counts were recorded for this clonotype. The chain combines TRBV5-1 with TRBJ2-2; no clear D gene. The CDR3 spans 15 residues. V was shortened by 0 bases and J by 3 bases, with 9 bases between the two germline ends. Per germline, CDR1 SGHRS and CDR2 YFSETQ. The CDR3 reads CASSLANGYTGELFF. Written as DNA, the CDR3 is TGCGCCAGCAGCTTGGCCAATGGTTACACCGGGGAGCTGTTTTTT.

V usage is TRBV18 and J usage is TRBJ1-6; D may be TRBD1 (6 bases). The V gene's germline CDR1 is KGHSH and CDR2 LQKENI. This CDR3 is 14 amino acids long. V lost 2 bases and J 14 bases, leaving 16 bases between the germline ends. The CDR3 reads CASSPGGAQEALHF. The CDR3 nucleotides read TGTGCCAGCTCACCAGGGGGGGCACAGGAGGCCCTCCACTTT. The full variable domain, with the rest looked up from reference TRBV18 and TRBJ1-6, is NAGVMQNPRHLVRRRGQEARLRCSPMKGHSHVYWYRQLPEEGLKFMVYLQKENIIDESGMPKERFSAEFPKEGPSILRIQQVVRGDSAAYFCASSPGGAQEALHFGNGTRLTVT.

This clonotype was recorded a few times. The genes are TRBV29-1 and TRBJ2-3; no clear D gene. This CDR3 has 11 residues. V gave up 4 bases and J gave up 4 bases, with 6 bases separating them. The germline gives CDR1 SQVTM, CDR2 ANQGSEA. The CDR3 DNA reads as TGCAGCGTTGGGGATGCAGATACGCAGTATTTT. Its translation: CSVGDADTQYF.

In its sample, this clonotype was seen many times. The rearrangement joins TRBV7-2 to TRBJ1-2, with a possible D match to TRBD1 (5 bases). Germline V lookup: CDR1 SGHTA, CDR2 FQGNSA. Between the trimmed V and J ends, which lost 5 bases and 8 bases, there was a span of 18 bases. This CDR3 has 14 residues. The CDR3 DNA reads TGTGCCAGCAGCCCGTGGGGCGCGAGTGAGGGCTACACCTTC. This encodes CASSPWGASEGYTF. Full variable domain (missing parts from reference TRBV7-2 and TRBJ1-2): GAGVSQSPSNKVTEKGKDVELRCDPISGHTALYWYRQSLGQGLEFLIYFQGNSAPDKSGLPSDRFSAERTGGSVSTLTIQRTQQEDSAVYLCASSPWGASEGYTFGSGTRLTVV.

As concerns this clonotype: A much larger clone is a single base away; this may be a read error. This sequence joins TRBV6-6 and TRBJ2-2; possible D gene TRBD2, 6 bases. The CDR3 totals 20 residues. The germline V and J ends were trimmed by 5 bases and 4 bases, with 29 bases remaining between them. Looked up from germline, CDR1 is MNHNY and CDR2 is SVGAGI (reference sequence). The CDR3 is CASSPTGTRVLREGTGELFF. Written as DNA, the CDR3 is TGTGCCAGCAGTCCGACTGGTACCCGGGTTCTGCGGGAAGGCACCGGGGAGCTGTTTTTT.

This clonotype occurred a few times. The CDR3 region is CSARPGADTQYF. The CDR3 DNA follows: TGCAGCGCCCGACCCGGGGCCGATACGCAGTATTTT. J is TRBJ2-3 and V is TRBV29-1, with D perhaps TRBD1 or TRBD2 (5 bases each). In germline, CDR1 is SQVTM, CDR2 ANQGSEA. CDR3 size: 12 residues. V gave up 7 bases and J gave up 6 bases, with 14 bases separating them.

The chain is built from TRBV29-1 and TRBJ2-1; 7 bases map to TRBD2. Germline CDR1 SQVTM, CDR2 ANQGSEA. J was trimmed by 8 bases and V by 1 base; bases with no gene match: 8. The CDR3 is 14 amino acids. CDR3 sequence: CSVEGLRELDEQFF. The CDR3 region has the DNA TGCAGCGTTGAAGGACTGCGGGAGTTGGATGAGCAGTTCTTC.

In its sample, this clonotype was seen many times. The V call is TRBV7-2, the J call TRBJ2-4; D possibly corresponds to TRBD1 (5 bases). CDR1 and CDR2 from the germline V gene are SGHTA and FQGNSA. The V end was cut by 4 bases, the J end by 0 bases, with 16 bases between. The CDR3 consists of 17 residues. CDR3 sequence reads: CASSSQVNVLAKNIQYF. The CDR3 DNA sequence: TGTGCCAGCAGCTCACAGGTTAATGTTCTAGCCAAAAACATTCAGTACTTC.

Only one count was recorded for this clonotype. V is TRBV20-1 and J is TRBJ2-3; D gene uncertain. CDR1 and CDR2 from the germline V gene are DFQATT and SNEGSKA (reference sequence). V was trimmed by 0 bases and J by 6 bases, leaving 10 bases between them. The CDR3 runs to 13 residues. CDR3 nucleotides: TGCAGTGCTAGAGAGCGTCGTGCGGATACGCAGTATTTT. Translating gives CSARERRADTQYF.

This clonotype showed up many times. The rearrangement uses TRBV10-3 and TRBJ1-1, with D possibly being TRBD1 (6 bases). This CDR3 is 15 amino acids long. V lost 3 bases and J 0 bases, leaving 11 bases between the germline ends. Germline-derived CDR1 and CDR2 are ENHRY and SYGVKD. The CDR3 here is CAISEGRGVNTEAFF. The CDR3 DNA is TGTGCCATCAGTGAAGGAAGGGGGGTGAACACTGAAGCTTTCTTT.

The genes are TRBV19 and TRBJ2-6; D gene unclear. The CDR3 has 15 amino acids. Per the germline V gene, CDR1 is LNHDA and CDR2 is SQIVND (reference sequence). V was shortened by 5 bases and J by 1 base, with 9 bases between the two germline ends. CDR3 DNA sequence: TGTGCCAGTAGTCTCCGACAATCTGGGGCCAACGTCCTGACTTTC. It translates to CASSLRQSGANVLTF.

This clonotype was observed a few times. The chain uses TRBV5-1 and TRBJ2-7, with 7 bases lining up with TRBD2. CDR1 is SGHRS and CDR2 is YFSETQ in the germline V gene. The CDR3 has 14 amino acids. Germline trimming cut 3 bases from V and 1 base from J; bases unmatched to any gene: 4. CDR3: CASSSSSGSYEQYF. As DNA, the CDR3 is TGCGCCAGCAGCTCGTCTAGCGGTTCCTACGAGCAGTACTTC.

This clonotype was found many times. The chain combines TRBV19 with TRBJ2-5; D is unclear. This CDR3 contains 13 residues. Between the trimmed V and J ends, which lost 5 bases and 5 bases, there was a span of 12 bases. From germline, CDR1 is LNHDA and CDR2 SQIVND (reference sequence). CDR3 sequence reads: CASSPVSVETQYF. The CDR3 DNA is TGTGCCAGTAGTCCGGTGAGCGTGGAGACCCAGTACTTC.